The text below deals with one T cell receptor (beta chain). The source of the sample is a study of blood T cell repertoires in COVID-19. The wider study: Sites across the United States, Italy and Spain contributed samples from acute and convalescent COVID-19. The cDNA or gDNA used as material had been derived from T cells, B-cell-depleted T cells, or PBMCs.

The CDR3 totals 14 residues. Germline CDR1 and CDR2: SGHDN and FVKESK. V lost 3 bases and J lost 8, with 14 bases in between. The repertoire was sequenced with immunoSEQ multiplex PCR; TCRdb's copy has only in-frame clones and lacks some. The sample consists of over 110,000 clones, approximately 80% of them appearing once. The sequence was obtained from a man aged 45-65 years in a cohort exposed to, infected with or recovered from COVID-19 (not recorded which). This chain joins TRBV14 and TRBJ2-1, with a tentative D call TRBD2 (6 bases). The sample was PBMCs or T cells enriched from blood (not recorded which). The CDR3 protein is CASSQGGPNYEQFF. The CDR3 DNA reads as TGTGCCAGCAGCCAGGGGGGACCAAACTATGAGCAGTTCTTC.